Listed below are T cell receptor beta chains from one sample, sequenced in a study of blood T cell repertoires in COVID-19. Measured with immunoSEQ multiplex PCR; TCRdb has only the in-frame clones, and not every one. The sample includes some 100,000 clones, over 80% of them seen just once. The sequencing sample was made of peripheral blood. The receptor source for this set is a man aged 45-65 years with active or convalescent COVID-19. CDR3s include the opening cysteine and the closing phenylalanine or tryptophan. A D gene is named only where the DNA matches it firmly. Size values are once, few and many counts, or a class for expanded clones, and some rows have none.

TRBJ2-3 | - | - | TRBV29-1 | TGCAGCGCGGACTTCCCTCAGGGCACAGATACGCAGTATTTT | CSADFPQGTDTQYF
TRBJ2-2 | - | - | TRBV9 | TGTGCCAGCAGCAGGGGTCGCACCGGGGAGCTGTTTTTT | CASSRGRTGELFF
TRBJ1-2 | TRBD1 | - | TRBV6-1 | TGTGCCAGCAGTGAACAACAGGGGGGCGGTTATGGCTACACCTTC | CASSEQQGGGYGYTF
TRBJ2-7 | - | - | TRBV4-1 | TGCGCCAGCAGCCCGAGGGAGACCTACGAGCAGTACTTC | CASSPRETYEQYF
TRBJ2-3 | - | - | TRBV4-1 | TGCGCCAGCAGCCAAGAGGGCAGGCCGAGGGTTACGCAGTATTTT | CASSQEGRPRVTQYF
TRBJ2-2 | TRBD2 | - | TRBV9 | TGTGCCAGCAGCGTAGACGGAGCGGGATTCGGGGAGCTGTTTTTT | CASSVDGAGFGELFF
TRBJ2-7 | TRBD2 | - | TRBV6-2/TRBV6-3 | TGTGCCAGCAGTACCCATCCTCGGCGGCGGGAGGGCCCAAAATCCTACGAGCAGTACTTC | CASSTHPRRREGPKSYEQYF
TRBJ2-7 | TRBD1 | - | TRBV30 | TGTGCCTGGAGTGTACAGGGGTTCGAGCAGTACTTC | CAWSVQGFEQYF
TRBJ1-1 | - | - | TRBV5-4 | TGTGCCAGCAGCCCGAACCCGGGAAGGAGGGACACTGAAGCTTTCTTT | CASSPNPGRRDTEAFF
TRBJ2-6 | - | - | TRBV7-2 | TGTGCCAGCAGCTCCCTTAGACTCTCTGGGGCCAACGTCCTGACTTTC | CASSSLRLSGANVLTF
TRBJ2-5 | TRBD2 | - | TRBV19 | TGTGCCAGTAGTCCGAGACTAGCGGGAGGGGAGGAGACCCAGTACTTC | CASSPRLAGGEETQYF
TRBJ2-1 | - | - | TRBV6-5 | TGTGCCAGTACCCCGGAGTTCGGATCGTACAATGAGCAGTTCTTC | CASTPEFGSYNEQFF
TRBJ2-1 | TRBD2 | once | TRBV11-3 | TGTGCCAGCAGCTTAGACCGGGCTAGCGGTGCGAGCTCCTACAATGAGCAGTTCTTC | CASSLDRASGASSYNEQFF
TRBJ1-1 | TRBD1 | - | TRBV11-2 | TGTGCCAGCAGCAGGAATAAAGGACAGGGGTCGGACACTGAAGCTTTCTTT | CASSRNKGQGSDTEAFF
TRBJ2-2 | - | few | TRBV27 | TGTGCCAGCAGACCGGCCATGGGTAGGGGCACCGGGGAGCTGTTTTTT | CASRPAMGRGTGELFF
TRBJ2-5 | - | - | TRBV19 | TGTGCCAGTAGTAGCAGGTCAGAGACCCAGTACTTC | CASSSRSETQYF
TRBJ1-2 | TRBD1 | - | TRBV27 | TGTGCCAGCCGCCTTTGGGACAGGGTGAGTGGCTACACCTTC | CASRLWDRVSGYTF
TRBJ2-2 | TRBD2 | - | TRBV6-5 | TGTGCCAGCAAGATGGGCGGGAGGGGTACCGGGGAGCTGTTTTTT | CASKMGGRGTGELFF
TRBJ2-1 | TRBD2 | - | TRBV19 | TGTGCCAGTAGTATTCGGCGGGTAAGGGAGGGTGAGCAGTTCTTC | CASSIRRVREGEQFF
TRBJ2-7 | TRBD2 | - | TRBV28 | TGTGCCAGCAGTTGGCCCCTTAGCGGGAGGTCGTACGAGCAGTACTTC | CASSWPLSGRSYEQYF
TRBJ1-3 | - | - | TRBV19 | TGTGCCAGTACCCCGGGTGGAAACACCATATATTTT | CASTPGGNTIYF
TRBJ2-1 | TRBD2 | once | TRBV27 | TGTGCCAGCAGTTCCCCGAGGGTCCTAGCGGGAGGGCCGCGGAATGAGCAGTTCTTC | CASSSPRVLAGGPRNEQFF
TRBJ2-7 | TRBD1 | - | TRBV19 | TGTGCCAGTAGTAGCCGGGACAGGGTGGACGAGCAGTACTTC | CASSSRDRVDEQYF
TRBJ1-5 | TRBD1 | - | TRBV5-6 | TGTGCCAGCAGCTTCTGGACAGGGGGAACCCAGCATTTT | CASSFWTGGTQHF
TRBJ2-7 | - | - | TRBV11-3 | TGTTGTTCCACCCTAGACGATTACGAGCAGTACTTC | CCSTLDDYEQYF
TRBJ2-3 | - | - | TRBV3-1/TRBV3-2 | TGTGCCAGCAGCCCCGGATCTAGCCTGGCAGATACGCAGTATTTT | CASSPGSSLADTQYF
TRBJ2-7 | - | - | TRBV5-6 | TGTGCCAGCAGCTTACAGGGTTGGGAGCAGTACTTC | CASSLQGWEQYF
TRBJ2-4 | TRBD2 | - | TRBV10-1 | TGCGCCAAAGCGCATTGCTCCGGGAGGGGAATGGCCAAAAACATTCAGTACTTC | CAKAHCSGRGMAKNIQYF
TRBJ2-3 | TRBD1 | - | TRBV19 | TGTGCCAGTACCGGGGACAGGGGAGACACAGATACGCAGTATTTT | CASTGDRGDTDTQYF
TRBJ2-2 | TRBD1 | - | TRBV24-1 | TGTGCCACCCGGGACAGGGGGAACACCGGGGAGCTGTTTTTT | CATRDRGNTGELFF
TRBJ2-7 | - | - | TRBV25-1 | TGTGCCAGCACCCCTGGGGGGTTTAGCTCCTACGAGCAGTACTTC | CASTPGGFSSYEQYF
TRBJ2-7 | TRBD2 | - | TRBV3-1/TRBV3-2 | TGTGCCAGCAGCCAAGAATTAGCGGGAGCCACCTACGAGCAGTACTTC | CASSQELAGATYEQYF
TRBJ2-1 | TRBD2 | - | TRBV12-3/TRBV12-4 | TGTGCCGGAGGGACTAGCGGATACAATGAGCAGTTCTTC | CAGGTSGYNEQFF
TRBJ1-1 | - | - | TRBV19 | TGTGCCAGTAGTATAGGTGGAGGGTTCCGCGTGTCGAGAGCTTTCTTT | CASSIGGGFRVSRAFF
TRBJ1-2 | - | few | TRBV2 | TGTGCCAGCACCTCGGACAGTCCGGGATATGGCTACACCTTC | CASTSDSPGYGYTF
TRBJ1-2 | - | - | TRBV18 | TGTGCCAGCTCACCTGACACAATCTATGGCTACACCTTC | CASSPDTIYGYTF